This T cell receptor (beta chain) was sequenced during a study of sequential checkpoint blockade in melanoma. Study-wide points: About 30 times likelier clinical benefit followed increased tumor T-cell fraction and clonality. In arm A, pretreatment tumor clonality was associated with response.

About this clone: Its antigen is undetermined.

Produced via immunoSEQ multiplex PCR; TCRdb's table is partial and in-frame only. The repertoire holds 5,500 to 9,000 clones, with roughly 27% as singletons. There are 18 residues in the CDR3. The V gene end was trimmed by 5 bases and the J gene end by 4 bases; junction bases not matched to a gene: 12. CDR1 SGHNT and CDR2 YENEEA come from the germline V gene. Treatment described: randomized to nivolumab then ipilimumab (arm A) or the reverse (arm B). The specimen was tumor tissue (inferred from file names), collected from a patient given nivolumab and ipilimumab in sequence. This chain uses TRBV11-3 with TRBJ2-1; 12 nucleotides match TRBD2. This TCR was sampled from a human donor with melanoma. The CDR3 sequence is CASSQGVLLAGGYNEQFF. Here the CDR3 DNA reads TGTGCCAGCAGCCAAGGAGTTTTACTAGCGGGAGGATACAATGAGCAGTTCTTC.